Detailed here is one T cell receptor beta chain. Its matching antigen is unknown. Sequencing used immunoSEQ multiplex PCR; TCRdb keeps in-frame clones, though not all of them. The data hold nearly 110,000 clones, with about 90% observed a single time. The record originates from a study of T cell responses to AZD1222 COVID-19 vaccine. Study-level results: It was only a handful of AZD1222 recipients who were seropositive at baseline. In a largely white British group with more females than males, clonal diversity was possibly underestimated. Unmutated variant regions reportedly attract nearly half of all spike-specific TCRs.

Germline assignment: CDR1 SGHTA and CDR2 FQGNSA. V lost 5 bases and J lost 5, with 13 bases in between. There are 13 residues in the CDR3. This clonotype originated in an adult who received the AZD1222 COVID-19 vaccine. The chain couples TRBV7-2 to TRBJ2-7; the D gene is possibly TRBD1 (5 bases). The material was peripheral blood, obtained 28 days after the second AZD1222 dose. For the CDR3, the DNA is TGTGCCAGCAGCGCCCCAGGGATCCACGAGCAGTACTTC. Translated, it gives CASSAPGIHEQYF.